These 2 T cell receptor beta chains originate from one sample sequenced in a study of shared clonotypes between healthy human individuals. Clones were sequenced by immunoSEQ multiplex PCR, and TCRdb holds only the in-frame ones, with some missing. The sample comprises roughly 700,000 clones, about 74% of which are singletons, and approximately 1.6% rests with the top ten. The specimen was memory CD4+ T cells sorted from blood. Documented subset: CD45RA-negative fraction. The source of these receptors is a woman younger than 45 in good health.

J is TRBJ1-3 and V is TRBV28, with D possibly TRBD1 on 5 matching bases. This CDR3 is 14 amino acids long. From germline, CDR1 is MDHEN and CDR2 SYDVKM. Deletions cut 6 bases from V and 4 bases from J, with 13 bases between. CDR3 DNA sequence: TGTGCCAGCAGGCAGTGGGGCGCCGGAAACACCATATATTTT. This codes for CASRQWGAGNTIYF. The entire variable domain, with the rest obtained from reference TRBV28 and TRBJ1-3, is as follows: DVKVTQSSRYLVKRTGEKVFLECVQDMDHENMFWYRQDPGLGLRLIYFSYDVKMKEKGDIPEGYSVSREKKERFSLILESASTNQTSMYLCASRQWGAGNTIYFGEGSWLTVV.

This clone was counted at least ten times. The V gene is TRBV6-1, the J gene TRBJ1-2; 10 bases map to TRBD1. CDR3 length equals 19 residues. Per the germline V gene, CDR1 is MNHNS and CDR2 is SASEGT. J was trimmed by 4 bases and V by 4 bases; bases with no gene match: 18. The CDR3 region has the DNA TGTGCCAGCAGTGCCCCAGGGGGGGGACAGGGGTGGAGTAGCTATGGCTACACCTTC. This gives the protein CASSAPGGGQGWSSYGYTF.